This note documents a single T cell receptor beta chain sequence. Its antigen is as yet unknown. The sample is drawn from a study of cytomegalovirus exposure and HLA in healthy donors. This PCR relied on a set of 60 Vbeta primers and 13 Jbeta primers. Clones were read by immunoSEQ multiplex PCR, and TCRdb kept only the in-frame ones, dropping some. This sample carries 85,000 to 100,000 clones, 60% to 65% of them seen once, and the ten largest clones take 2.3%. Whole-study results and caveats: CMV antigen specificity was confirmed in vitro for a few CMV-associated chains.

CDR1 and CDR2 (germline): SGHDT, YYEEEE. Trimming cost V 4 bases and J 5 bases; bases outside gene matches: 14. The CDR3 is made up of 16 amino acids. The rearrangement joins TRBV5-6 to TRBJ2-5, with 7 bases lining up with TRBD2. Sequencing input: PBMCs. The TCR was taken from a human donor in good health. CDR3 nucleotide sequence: TGTGCCAGCAGCCCGGGGGGTCGAGGCCTCCGGGAGACCCAGTACTTC. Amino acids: CASSPGGRGLRETQYF.